This T cell receptor beta chain was retrieved from a study of T cell responses to AZD1222 COVID-19 vaccine. V lost 5 bases, J lost 0 bases, and 14 bases lay in between. Per germline, CDR1 MNHEY and CDR2 SVGEGT. The CDR3 totals 16 residues. Generated by immunoSEQ multiplex PCR, the TCRdb table keeps only in-frame clones and is missing some. The data contain about 210,000 clones, roughly 94% of them seen just once; the ten biggest clones take up 1.5% to 2%. The sequence derives from an adult who received the MenACWY meningococcal vaccine as a control. Here the sequenced sample was peripheral blood, taken 28 days after the second dose of the MenACWY control vaccine. This chain uses TRBV6-2 or TRBV6-3 with TRBJ1-5; possible D gene TRBD1, 5 bases. Here the CDR3 reads CASSTIRTLSNQPQHF. DNA for the CDR3: TGTGCCAGCAGTACGATCCGGACACTTAGCAATCAGCCCCAGCATTTT.